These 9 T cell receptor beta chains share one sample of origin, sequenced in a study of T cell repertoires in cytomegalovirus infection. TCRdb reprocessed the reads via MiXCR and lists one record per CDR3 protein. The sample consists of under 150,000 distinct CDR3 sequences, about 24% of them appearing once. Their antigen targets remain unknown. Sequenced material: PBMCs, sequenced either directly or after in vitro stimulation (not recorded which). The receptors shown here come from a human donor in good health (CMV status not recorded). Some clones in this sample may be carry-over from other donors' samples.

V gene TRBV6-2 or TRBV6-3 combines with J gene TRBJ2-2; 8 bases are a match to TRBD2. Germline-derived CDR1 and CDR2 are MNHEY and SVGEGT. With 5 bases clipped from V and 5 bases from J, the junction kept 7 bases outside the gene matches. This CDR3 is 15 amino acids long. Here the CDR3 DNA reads TGTGCCAGCAGTCCGAGCGGGAGTAGGACCGGGGAGCTGTTTTTT. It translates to CASSPSGSRTGELFF.

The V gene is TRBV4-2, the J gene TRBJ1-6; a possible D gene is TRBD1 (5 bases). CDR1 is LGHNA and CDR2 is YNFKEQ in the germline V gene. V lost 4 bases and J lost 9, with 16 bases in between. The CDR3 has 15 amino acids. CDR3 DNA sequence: TGTGCCAGCAGCCGGGAGCGTGGGGGAGTTTCACCCCTCCACTTT. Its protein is CASSRERGGVSPLHF.

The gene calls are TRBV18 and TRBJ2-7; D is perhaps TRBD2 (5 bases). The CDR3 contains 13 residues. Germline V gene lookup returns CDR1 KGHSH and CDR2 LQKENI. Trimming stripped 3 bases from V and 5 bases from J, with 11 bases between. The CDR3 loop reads CASSPGVANEQYF. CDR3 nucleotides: TGTGCCAGCTCACCCGGTGTAGCGAACGAGCAGTACTTC.

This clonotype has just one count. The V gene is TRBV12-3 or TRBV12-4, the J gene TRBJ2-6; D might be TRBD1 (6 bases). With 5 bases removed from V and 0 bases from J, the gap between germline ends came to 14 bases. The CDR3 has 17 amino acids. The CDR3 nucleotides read TGTGCCAGCAGTAGCAGGGGACAATACTCTGGGGCCAACGTCCTGACTTTC. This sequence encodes CASSSRGQYSGANVLTF.

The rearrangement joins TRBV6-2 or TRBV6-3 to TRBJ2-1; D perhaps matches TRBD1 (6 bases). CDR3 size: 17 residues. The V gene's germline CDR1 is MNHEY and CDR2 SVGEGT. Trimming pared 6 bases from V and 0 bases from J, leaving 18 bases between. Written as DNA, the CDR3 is TGTGCCAGCAGACCCACCGTGGGGGCCAACTCCTACAATGAGCAGTTCTTC. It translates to CASRPTVGANSYNEQFF.

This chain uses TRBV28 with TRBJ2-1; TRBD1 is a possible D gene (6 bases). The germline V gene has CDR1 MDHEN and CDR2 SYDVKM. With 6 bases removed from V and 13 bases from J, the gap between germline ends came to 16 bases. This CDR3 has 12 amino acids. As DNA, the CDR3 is TGTGCCAGCAGGGAAGAACAGGGACGCCAGTTCTTC. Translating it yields CASREEQGRQFF.

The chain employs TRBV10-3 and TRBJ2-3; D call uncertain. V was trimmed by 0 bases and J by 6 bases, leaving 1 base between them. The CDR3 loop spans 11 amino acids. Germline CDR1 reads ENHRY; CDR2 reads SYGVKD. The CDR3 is CAISESDTQYF. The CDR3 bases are TGTGCCATCAGTGAGTCCGATACGCAGTATTTT.

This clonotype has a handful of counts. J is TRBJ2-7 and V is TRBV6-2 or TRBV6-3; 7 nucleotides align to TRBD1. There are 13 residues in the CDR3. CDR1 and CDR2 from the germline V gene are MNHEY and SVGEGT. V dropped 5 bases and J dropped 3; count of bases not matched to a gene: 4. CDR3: CASSEGTDYEQYV. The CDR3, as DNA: TGTGCCAGCAGTGAAGGGACAGACTACGAGCAGTACGTC.

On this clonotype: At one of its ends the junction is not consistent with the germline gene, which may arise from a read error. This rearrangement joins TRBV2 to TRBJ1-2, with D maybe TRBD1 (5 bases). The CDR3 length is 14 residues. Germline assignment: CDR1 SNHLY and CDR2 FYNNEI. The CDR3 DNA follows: TGTGCCAGCAGTCTCCATCGGACGGGACTAGGAGCCCTCTTC. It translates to CASSLHRTGLGALF.